This T cell receptor (beta chain) was identified in a study of CD8 T cells in Susac syndrome (dated by TCRdb to between 2018 and 2021). For the wider study: The study used repertoire sequencing to test whether antigen drove CD8+ T cell activation and differentiation in Susac syndrome.

General findings and caveats noted by the study authors: The TCR sequencing and HLA analysis was acknowledged to have included a relatively small number of individuals.

RNA was extracted with the RNeasy kit and about 0.5 to 1 ug was reverse transcribed using random hexamers. TCR beta CDR3 regions were amplified with the immunoSEQ multiplex PCR assay covering 54 Vbeta and 13 Jbeta segments. Bias from PCR amplification was corrected by using a synthetic template baseline for primer optimization and for computational correction. The authors' analysis ran thus. Only productive sequences were kept, with reads annotated to V, D and J genes according to IMGT and analyzed in immunoSEQ Analyzer. Clonality was calculated as one minus the Shannon entropy normalized by log2 of the number of productive unique sequences. For each patient and control, public and private clones were evaluated among the 100 most prevalent clones. A clone was defined as Susac-specific if it was absent from the healthy and MS cohorts, from 1052 published viral clones and from other ImmuneACCESS disease sequences. Through fastp at Q25 and MiXCR, TCRdb rebuilt clones from the public reads, retaining in-frame beta chains. Rows with a matching CDR3 protein are joined into one entry that keeps the most common DNA and genes. TCRdb's processing, not the authors', yielded these V and J calls. In this sample the table shows about 160,000 distinct CDR3 sequences, roughly 94% of which occur a single time. The top ten clonotypes cover over 0.09% of the sample.

Peripheral blood CD8+ and CD4+ T cells from healthy donors, Susac syndrome patients and multiple sclerosis patients were profiled by high-throughput TCR beta sequencing. The multiple sclerosis controls were treatment-naive patients who had stable or active relapsing-remitting disease and met the revised McDonald criteria. CD8+ TEMRA cells were enriched by FACS, while bulk CD8+ and CD4+ T cells were purified by magnetic negative isolation. Blood was drawn into EDTA tubes, processed within 24 hours, and PBMCs were isolated by density gradient centrifugation. PBMCs intended for TCR sequencing were frozen in liquid nitrogen and were later thawed in a 37 degrees C water bath. The sorted or isolated CD4+, CD8+ and CD8+ TEMRA cells reached a purity of at least 90%. CDR1 and CDR2, per the germline V gene, are MDHEN and SYDVKM. The CDR3 runs 14 amino acids, cysteine and phenylalanine included. Of all the DNA, just the CDR3 is kept, 42 bases in frame from base 1. At the junction V is shortened by 2 bases and J by 4 bases, with 11 bases in between.

About this clonotype: Its cognate antigen has yet to be identified. Base qualities are not provided; no much larger clone lies one nucleotide away.

This clonotype was obtained from a human donor with multiple sclerosis. Sample: CD4+ T cells from PBMCs. This chain joins TRBV28 to TRBJ1-2; a tentative D call is TRBD1 (5 bases match). The nucleotide sequence is TGTGCCAGCAGTTTAGGAGGGGAACGCTATGGCTACACCTTC. It codes for CASSLGGERYGYTF.